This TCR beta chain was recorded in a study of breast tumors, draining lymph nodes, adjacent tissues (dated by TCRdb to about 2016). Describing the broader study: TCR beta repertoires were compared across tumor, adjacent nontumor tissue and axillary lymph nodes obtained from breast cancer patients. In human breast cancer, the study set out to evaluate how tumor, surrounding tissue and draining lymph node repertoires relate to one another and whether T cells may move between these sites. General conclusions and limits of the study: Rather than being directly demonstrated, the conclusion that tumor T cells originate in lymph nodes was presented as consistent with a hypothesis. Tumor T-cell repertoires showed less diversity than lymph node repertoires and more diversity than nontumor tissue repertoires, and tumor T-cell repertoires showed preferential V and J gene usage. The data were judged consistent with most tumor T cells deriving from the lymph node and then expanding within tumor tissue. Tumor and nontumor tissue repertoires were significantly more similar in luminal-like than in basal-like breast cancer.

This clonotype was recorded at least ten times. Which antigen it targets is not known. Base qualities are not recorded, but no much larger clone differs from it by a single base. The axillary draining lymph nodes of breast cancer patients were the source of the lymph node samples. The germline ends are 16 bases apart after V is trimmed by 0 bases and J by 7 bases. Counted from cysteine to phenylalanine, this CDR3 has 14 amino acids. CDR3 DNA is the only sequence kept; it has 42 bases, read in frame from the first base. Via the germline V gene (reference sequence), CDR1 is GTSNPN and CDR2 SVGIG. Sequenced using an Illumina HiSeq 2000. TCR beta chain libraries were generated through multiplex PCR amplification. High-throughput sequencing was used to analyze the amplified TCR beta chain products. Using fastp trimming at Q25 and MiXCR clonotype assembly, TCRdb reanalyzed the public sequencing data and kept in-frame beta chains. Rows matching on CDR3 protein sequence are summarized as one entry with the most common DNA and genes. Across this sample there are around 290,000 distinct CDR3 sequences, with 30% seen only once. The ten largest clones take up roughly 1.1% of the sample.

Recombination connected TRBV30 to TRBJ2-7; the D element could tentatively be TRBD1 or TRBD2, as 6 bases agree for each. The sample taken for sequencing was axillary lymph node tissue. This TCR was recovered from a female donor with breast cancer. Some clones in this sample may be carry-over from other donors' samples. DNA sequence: TGTGCCTGGAGTGTGGGGGGCGGATTGATTGAGCAGTACTTC. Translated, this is CAWSVGGGLIEQYF.